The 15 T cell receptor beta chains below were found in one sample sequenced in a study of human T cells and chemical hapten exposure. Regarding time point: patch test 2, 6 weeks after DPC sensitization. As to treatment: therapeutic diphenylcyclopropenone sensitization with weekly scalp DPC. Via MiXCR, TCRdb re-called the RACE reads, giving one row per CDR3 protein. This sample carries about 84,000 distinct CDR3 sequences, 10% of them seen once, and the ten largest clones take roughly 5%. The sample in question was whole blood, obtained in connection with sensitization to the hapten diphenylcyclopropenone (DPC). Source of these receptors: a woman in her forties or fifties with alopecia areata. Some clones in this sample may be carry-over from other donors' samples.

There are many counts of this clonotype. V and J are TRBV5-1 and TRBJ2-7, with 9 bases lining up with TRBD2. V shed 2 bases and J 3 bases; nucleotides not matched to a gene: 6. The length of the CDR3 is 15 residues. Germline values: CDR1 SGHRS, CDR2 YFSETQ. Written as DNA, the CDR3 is TGCGCCAGCAGCTTAGCGGGAGGTCTTTTCTACGAGCAGTACTTC. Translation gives CASSLAGGLFYEQYF.

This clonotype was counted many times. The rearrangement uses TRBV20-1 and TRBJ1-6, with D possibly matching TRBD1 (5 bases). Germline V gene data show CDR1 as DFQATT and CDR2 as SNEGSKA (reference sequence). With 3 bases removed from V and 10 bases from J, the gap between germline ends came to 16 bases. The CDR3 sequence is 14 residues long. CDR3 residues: CSASQSQGVSPLHF. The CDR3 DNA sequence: TGCAGTGCTAGTCAATCCCAAGGGGTCTCACCCCTCCACTTT.

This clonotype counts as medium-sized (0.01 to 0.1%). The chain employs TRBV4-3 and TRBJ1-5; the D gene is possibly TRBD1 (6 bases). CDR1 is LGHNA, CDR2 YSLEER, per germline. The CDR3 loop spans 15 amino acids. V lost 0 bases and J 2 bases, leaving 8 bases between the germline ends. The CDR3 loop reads CASSQDHRGNQPQHF. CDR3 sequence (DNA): TGCGCCAGCAGCCAAGATCACAGGGGCAATCAGCCCCAGCATTTT.

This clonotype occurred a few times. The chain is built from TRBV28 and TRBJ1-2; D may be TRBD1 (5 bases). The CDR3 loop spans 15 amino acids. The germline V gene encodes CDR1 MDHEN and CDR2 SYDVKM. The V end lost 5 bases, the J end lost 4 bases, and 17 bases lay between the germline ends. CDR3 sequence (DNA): TGTGCCAGCAGTGAAAGGACGGGGCTGGGCTATGGCTACACCTTC. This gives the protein CASSERTGLGYGYTF.

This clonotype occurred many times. DNA for the CDR3: TGTGCCAGCAGCGTAGACGTAGGACAGCGCACCAGCTATGGCTACACCTTC. This encodes CASSVDVGQRTSYGYTF. The chain joins TRBV9 to TRBJ1-2; tentatively, D is TRBD1 (6 bases). V lost 0 bases to trimming and J lost 4 bases, with 19 bases between them. The CDR3 is made up of 17 amino acids. Germline V gene lookup returns CDR1 SGDLS and CDR2 YYNGEE. Using reference TRBV9 and TRBJ1-2 for the parts outside the CDR3, the full variable domain is DSGVTQTPKHLITATGQRVTLRCSPRSGDLSVYWYQQSLDQGLQFLIQYYNGEERAKGNILERFSAQQFPDLHSELNLSSLELGDSALYFCASSVDVGQRTSYGYTFGSGTRLTVV.

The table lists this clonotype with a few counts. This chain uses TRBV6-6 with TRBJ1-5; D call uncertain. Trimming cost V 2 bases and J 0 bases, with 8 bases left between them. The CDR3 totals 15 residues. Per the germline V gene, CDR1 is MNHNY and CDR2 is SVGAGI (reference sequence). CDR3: CASSYLLSSNQPQHF. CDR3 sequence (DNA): TGTGCCAGCAGTTACCTTCTCTCTAGCAATCAGCCCCAGCATTTT.

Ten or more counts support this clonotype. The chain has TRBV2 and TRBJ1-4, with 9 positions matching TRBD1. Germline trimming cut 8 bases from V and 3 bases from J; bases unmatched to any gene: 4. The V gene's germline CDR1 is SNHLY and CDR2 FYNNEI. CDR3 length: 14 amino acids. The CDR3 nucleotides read TGTGCCAGCGACAGGGGGGCTCCTAATGAAAAACTGTTTTTT. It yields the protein CASDRGAPNEKLFF.

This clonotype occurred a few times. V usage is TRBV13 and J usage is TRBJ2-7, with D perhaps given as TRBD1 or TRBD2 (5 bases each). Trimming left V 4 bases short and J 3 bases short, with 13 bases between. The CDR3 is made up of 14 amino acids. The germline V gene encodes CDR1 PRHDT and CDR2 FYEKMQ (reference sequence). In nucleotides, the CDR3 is TGTGCCAGCAGCTCCCGGGACCTCCACTACGAGCAGTACTTC. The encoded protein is CASSSRDLHYEQYF.

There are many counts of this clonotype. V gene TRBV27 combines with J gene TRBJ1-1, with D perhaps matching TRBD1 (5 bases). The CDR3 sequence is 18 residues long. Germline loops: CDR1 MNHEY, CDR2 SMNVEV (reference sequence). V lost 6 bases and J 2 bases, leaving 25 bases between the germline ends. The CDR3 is CASRQTAGYWGVNTEAFF. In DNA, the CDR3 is TGTGCCAGCAGGCAAACGGCAGGGTACTGGGGGGTTAACACTGAAGCTTTCTTT.

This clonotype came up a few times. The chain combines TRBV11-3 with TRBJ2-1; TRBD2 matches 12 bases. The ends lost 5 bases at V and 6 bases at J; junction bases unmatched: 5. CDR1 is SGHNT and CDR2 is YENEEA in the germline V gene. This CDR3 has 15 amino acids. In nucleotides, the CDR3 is TGTGCCAGCAGCCCATGGACTAGCGGGATCAATGAGCAGTTCTTC. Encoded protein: CASSPWTSGINEQFF.

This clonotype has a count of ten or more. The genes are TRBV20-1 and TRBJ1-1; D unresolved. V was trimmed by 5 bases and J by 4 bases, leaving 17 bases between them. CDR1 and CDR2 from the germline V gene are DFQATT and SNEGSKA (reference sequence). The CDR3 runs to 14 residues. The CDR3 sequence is CSAYPRGGPTEAFF. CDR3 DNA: TGCAGTGCTTATCCCCGCGGAGGGCCCACTGAAGCTTTCTTT.

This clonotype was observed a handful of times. CDR3 nucleotides: TGTGCCAGCAGCTATGGGGACAGGGTATATGGGGAGCAGTTCTTC. Translating it yields CASSYGDRVYGEQFF. J is TRBJ2-1 and V is TRBV5-5; 9 bases map to TRBD1. In germline, CDR1 is SGHKS, CDR2 YYEKEE (reference sequence). V dropped 3 bases and J dropped 10; count of bases not matched to a gene: 11. The CDR3 covers 15 residues.

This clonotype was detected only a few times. The CDR3, as DNA: TGTGCCAGCAGGCAGGGGGAGAACACTGAAGCTTTCTTT. Protein sequence: CASRQGENTEAFF. The chain uses TRBV12-3 or TRBV12-4 and TRBJ1-1; 7 bases are a match to TRBD1. The J segment lost 1 base and the V segment lost 6 bases, leaving 2 bases of the junction unmatched. The CDR3 is 13 residues long.

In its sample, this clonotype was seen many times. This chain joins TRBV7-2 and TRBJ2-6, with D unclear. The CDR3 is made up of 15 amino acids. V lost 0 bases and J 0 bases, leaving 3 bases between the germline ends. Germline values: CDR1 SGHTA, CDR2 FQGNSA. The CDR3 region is CASSLALSGANVLTF. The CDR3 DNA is TGTGCCAGCAGCTTAGCGCTCTCTGGGGCCAACGTCCTGACTTTC. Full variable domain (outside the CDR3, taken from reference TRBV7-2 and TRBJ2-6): GAGVSQSPSNKVTEKGKDVELRCDPISGHTALYWYRQSLGQGLEFLIYFQGNSAPDKSGLPSDRFSAERTGGSVSTLTIQRTQQEDSAVYLCASSLALSGANVLTFGAGSRLTVL.

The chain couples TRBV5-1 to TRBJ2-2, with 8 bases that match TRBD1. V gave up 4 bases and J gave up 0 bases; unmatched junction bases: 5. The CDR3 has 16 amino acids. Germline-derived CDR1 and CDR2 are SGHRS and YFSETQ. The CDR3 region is CASSTGQASNTGELFF. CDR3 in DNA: TGCGCCAGCAGCACGGGACAGGCATCGAACACCGGGGAGCTGTTTTTT. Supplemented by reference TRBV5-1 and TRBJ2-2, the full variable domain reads KAGVTQTPRYLIKTRGQQVTLSCSPISGHRSVSWYQQTPGQGLQFLFEYFSETQRNKGNFPGRFSGRQFSNSRSEMNVSTLELGDSALYLCASSTGQASNTGELFFGEGSRLTVL.